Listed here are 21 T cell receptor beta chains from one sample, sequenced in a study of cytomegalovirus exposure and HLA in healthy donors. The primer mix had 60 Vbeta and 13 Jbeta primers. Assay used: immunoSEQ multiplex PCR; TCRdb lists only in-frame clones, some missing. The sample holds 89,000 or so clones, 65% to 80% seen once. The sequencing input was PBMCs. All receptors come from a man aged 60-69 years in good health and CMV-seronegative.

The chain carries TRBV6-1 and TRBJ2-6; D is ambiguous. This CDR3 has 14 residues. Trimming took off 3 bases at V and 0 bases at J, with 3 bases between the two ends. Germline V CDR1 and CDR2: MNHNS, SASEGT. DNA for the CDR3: TGTGCCAGCAGTGATCTCTCTGGGGCCAACGTCCTGACTTTC. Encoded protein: CASSDLSGANVLTF.

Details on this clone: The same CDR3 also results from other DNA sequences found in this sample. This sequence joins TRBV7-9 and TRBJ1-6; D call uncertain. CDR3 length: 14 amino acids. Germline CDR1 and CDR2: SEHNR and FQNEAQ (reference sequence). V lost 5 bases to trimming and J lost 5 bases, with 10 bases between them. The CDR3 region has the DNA TGTGCCAGCAGCCCCCTCCAGGATAATTCACCCCTCCACTTT. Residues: CASSPLQDNSPLHF.

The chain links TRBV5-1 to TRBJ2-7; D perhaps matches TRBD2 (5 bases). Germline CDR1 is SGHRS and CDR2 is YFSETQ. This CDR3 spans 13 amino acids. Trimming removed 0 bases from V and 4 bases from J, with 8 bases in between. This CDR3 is CASSLGERYEQYF. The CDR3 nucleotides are TGCGCCAGCAGCTTGGGGGAGCGTTACGAGCAGTACTTC.

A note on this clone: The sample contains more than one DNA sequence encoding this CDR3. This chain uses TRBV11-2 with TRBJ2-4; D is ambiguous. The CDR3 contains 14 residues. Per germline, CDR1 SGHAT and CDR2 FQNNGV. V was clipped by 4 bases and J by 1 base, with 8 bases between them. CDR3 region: CASSYGSAKNIQYF. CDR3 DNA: TGTGCCAGCAGCTACGGGTCTGCCAAAAACATTCAGTACTTC.

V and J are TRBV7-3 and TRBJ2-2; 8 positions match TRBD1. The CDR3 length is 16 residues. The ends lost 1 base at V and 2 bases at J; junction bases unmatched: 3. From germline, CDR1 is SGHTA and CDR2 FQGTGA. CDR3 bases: TGTGCCAGCAGCTTAAGGGCAGGGGGCAACACCGGGGAGCTGTTTTTT. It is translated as CASSLRAGGNTGELFF.

The DNA for the CDR3 is TGTGCCAGTGCCAGTCAGGTCTCTGGAAACACCATATATTTT. Amino acids: CASASQVSGNTIYF. The V gene is TRBV27, the J gene TRBJ1-3, with unresolved D. The CDR3 is made up of 14 amino acids. V shed 9 bases and J shed 0 bases, with 12 bases lying between them. Germline V lookup: CDR1 MNHEY, CDR2 SMNVEV (reference sequence).

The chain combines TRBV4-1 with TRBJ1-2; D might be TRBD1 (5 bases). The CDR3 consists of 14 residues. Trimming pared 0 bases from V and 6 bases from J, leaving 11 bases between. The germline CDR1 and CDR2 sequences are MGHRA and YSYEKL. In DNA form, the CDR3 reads TGCGCCAGCAGCCAAGATGATGGAGGGGATGGCTACACCTTC. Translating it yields CASSQDDGGDGYTF.

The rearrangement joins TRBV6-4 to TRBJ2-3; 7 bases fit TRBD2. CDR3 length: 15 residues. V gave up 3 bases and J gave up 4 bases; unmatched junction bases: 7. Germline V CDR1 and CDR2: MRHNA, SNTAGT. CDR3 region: CASSEGGGGADTQYF. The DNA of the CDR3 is TGTGCCAGCAGTGAGGGGGGGGGAGGGGCAGATACGCAGTATTTT.

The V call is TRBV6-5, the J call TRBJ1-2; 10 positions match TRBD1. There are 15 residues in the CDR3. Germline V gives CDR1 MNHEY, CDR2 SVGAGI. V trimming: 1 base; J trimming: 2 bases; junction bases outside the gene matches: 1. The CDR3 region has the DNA TGTGCCAGCAGTTACTGGGACAGGGGAAACTATGGCTACACCTTC. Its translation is CASSYWDRGNYGYTF.

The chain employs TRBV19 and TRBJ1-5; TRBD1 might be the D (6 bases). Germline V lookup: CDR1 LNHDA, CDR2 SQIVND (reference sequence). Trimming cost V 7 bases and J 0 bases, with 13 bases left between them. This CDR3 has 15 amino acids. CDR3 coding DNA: TGTGCCAGTACCAAGGACAGTTATAGCAATCAGCCCCAGCATTTT. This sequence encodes CASTKDSYSNQPQHF.

Here the CDR3 reads CASSYSIAKRQETQYF. In DNA form, the CDR3 reads TGTGCCAGCAGTTACTCGATAGCTAAACGCCAAGAGACCCAGTACTTC. The chain joins TRBV6-7 to TRBJ2-5; D remains ambiguous. TRBV6-7 is sorted into the ORF group, with uncertain function. Deletions cut 0 bases from V and 1 base from J, with 12 bases between. This CDR3 region has 16 residues.

CDR3 DNA sequence: TGTGCCACCGAGGGACAGGGGGACACCGGGGAGCTGTTTTTT. As protein: CATEGQGDTGELFF. The rearrangement uses TRBV6-6 and TRBJ2-2; TRBD1 agrees at 11 bases. Germline V CDR1 and CDR2: MNHNY, SVGAGI (reference sequence). The CDR3 totals 14 residues. J gave up 3 bases and V 10 bases, and 4 bases lay outside the gene matches.

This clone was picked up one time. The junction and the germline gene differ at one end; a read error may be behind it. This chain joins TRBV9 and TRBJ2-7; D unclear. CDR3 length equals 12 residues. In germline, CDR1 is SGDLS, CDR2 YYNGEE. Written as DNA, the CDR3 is TGTGCCAGCAGCGGCCCGTCCTACGGGCAGTACTTC. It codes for CASSGPSYGQYF.

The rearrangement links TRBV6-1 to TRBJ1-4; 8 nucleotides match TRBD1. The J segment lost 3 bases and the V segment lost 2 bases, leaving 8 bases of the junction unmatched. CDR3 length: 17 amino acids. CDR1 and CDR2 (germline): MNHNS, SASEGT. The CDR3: CASSERPPGQANEKLFF. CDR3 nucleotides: TGTGCCAGCAGTGAAAGACCACCGGGACAGGCTAATGAAAAACTGTTTTTT.

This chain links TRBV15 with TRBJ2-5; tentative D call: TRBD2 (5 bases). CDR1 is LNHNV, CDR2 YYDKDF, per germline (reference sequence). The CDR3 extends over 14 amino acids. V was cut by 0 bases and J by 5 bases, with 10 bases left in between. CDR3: CATSRDSVWETQYF. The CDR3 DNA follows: TGTGCCACCAGCAGAGATAGCGTCTGGGAGACCCAGTACTTC.

The CDR3, as DNA: TGTGCCAGCAGCCAAGATGAGGGCAGAAGCTCCTATAATTCACCCCTCCACTTT. It encodes CASSQDEGRSSYNSPLHF. The chain combines TRBV4-2 with TRBJ1-6; no clear D gene. V lost 0 bases and J lost 0, with 12 bases in between. The CDR3 sequence is 18 residues long. Looked up from germline, CDR1 is LGHNA and CDR2 is YNFKEQ.

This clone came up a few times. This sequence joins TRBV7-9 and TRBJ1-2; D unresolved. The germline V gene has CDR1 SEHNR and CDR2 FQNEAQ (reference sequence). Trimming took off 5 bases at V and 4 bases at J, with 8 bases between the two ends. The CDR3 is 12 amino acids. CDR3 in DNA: TGTGCCAGCAGCGCCGGGTCCTATGGCTACACCTTC. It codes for CASSAGSYGYTF.

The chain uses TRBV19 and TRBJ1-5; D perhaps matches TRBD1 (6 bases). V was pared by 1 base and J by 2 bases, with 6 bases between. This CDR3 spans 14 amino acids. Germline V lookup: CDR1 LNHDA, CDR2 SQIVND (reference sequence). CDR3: CASSIAGGNQPQHF. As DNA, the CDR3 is TGTGCCAGTAGTATAGCAGGGGGCAATCAGCCCCAGCATTTT.

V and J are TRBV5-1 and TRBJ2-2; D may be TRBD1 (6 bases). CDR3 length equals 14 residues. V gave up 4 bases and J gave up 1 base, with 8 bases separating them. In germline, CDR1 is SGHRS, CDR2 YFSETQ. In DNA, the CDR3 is TGCGCCAGCAGCCAACAGGGGAACACCGGGGAGCTGTTTTTT. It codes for CASSQQGNTGELFF. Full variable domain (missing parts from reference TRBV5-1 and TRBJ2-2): KAGVTQTPRYLIKTRGQQVTLSCSPISGHRSVSWYQQTPGQGLQFLFEYFSETQRNKGNFPGRFSGRQFSNSRSEMNVSTLELGDSALYLCASSQQGNTGELFFGEGSRLTVL.

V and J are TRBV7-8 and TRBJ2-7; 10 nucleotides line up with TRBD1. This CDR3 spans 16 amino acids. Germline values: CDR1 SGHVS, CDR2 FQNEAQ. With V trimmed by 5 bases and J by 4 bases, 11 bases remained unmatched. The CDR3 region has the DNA TGTGCCAGCAGCCCCAGCTCGGGGGACAGGGGTTACGAGCAGTACTTC. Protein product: CASSPSSGDRGYEQYF.

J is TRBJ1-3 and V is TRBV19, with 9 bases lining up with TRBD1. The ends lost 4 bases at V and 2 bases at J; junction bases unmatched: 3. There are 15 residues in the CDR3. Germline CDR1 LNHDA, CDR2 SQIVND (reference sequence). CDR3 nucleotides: TGTGCCAGTAGTACACGGACAGGGGCTGGAAACACCATATATTTT. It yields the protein CASSTRTGAGNTIYF.